This T cell receptor beta chain appears in the sequencing data of a study of cytomegalovirus exposure and HLA in healthy donors. Study summary: Of all 400 or so donors who were genotyped, 80% to 85% belonged to the Caucasian-associated ancestry cluster. Study-level findings and limits: Cytomegalovirus-associated TCR beta chains were listed, numbering around 150. After further analysis at a later stage, roughly 15,000 TCR beta sequences were associated with HLA alleles at 0.05 false discovery rate.

Germline CDR1 is SGHNT and CDR2 is YYREEE (reference sequence). The CDR3 totals 13 residues. V shed 4 bases and J shed 5 bases, with 12 bases lying between them. The study sampled nominally healthy donors, though unrecorded immune exposures were likely. Remarks on this clone: The antigen remains undetermined.

PCR was performed using 60 Vbeta and 13 Jbeta primers. Measured with immunoSEQ multiplex PCR; TCRdb has only the in-frame clones, and not every one. Of about 150,000 clones listed, 8.9% are singletons. The chain uses TRBV5-4 and TRBJ1-2; a possible D gene is TRBD1 (6 bases). Sequencing input: PBMCs. The sequence was obtained from a woman in her thirties or forties in good health and CMV-seropositive. The CDR3 sequence is CASSPGQQYGYTF. Here the CDR3 DNA reads TGTGCCAGCAGCCCTGGACAGCAGTATGGCTACACCTTC. Complete variable domain (other parts from reference TRBV5-4 and TRBJ1-2): ETGVTQSPTHLIKTRGQQVTLRCSSQSGHNTVSWYQQALGQGPQFIFQYYREEENGRGNFPPRFSGLQFPNYSSELNVNALELDDSALYLCASSPGQQYGYTFGSGTRLTVV.